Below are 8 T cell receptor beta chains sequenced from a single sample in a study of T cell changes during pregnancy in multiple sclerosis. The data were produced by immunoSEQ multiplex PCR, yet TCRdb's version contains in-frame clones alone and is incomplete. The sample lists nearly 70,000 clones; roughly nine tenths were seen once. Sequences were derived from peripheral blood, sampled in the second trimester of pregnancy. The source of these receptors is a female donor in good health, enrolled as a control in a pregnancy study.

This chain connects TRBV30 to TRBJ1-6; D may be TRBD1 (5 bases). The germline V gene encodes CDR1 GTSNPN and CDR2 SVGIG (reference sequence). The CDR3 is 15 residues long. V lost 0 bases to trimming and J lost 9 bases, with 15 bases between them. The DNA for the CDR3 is TGTGCCTGGAGTGTAGCCCCTCAGGGTACTTCACCCCTCCACTTT. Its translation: CAWSVAPQGTSPLHF.

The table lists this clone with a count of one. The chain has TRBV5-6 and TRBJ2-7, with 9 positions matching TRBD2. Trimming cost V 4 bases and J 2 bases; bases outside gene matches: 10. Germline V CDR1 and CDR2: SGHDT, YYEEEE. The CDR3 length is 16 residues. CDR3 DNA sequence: TGTGCCAGCAGCCGGAAGGGTAGCGGGAGCACCTACGAGCAGTACTTC. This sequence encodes CASSRKGSGSTYEQYF.

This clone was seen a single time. The CDR3: CASSSAGVGDTQYF. The CDR3 DNA is TGTGCCAGCAGCTCTGCGGGAGTGGGAGATACGCAGTATTTT. V and J are TRBV7-9 and TRBJ2-3, with 7 bases matching TRBD2. The CDR3 is made up of 14 amino acids. After removal of 4 bases from V and 5 bases from J, the junction contained 6 bases not matched to a gene. CDR1 and CDR2 from the germline V gene are SEHNR and FQNEAQ (reference sequence).

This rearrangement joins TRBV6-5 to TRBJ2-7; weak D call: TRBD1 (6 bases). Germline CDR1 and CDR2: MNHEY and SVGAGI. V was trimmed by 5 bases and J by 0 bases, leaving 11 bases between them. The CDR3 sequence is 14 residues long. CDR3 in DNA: TGTGCCAGCAGTCGGGACACGAGCTCCTACGAGCAGTACTTC. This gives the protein CASSRDTSSYEQYF.

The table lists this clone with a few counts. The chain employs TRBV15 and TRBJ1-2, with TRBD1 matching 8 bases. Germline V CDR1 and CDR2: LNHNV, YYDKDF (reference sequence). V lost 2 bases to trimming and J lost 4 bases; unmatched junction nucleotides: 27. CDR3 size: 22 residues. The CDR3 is CATSRSSPPLRDRSDWVYGYTF. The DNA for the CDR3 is TGTGCCACCAGCAGATCTTCCCCCCCCCTCCGGGACAGGTCCGACTGGGTCTATGGCTACACCTTC.

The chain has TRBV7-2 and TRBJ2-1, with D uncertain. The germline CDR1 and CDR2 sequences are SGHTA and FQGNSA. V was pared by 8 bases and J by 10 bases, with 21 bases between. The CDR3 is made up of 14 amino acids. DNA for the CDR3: TGTGCCAGCGGCACCGTCCCGGAGAACTGGGAGCAGTTCTTC. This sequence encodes CASGTVPENWEQFF.

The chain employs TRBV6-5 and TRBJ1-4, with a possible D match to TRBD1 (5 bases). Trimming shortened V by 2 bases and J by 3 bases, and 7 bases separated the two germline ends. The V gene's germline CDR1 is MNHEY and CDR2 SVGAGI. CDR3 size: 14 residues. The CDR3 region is CASSYGGANEKLFF. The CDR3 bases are TGTGCCAGCAGTTACGGGGGGGCTAATGAAAAACTGTTTTTT.

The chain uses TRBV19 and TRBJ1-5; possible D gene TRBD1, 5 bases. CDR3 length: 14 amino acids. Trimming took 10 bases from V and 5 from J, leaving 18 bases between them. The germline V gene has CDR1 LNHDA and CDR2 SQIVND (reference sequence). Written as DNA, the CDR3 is TGTGCCACCCTTTCTGGGGGAGGTCATCAGCCCCAGCATTTT. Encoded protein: CATLSGGGHQPQHF.